These 31 T cell receptor beta chains came from one sample sequenced in a study of blood T cell repertoires in COVID-19. Measured with immunoSEQ multiplex PCR; TCRdb has only the in-frame clones, and not every one. The sample has about 210,000 clones; approximately 90% are singletons. The sequenced sample was PBMCs or T cells enriched from blood (not recorded which). The receptors come from a man younger than 35 with acute COVID-19.

This sequence joins TRBV24-1 and TRBJ2-1; the match to TRBD2 covers 10 bases. There are 14 residues in the CDR3. J was trimmed by 5 bases and V by 7 bases; bases with no gene match: 4. Germline V gene lookup returns CDR1 KGHDR and CDR2 SFDVKD. In DNA, the CDR3 is TGTGCCACCAGCGGACTAGCGGCAGACAATGAGCAGTTCTTC. This sequence encodes CATSGLAADNEQFF.

The chain carries TRBV5-4 and TRBJ2-5; D may be TRBD2 (6 bases). CDR1 and CDR2 (germline): SGHNT, YYREEE (reference sequence). The CDR3 covers 13 residues. V was clipped by 6 bases and J by 2 bases, with 11 bases between them. This CDR3 is CASKTRGQETQYF. The CDR3 region has the DNA TGTGCCAGCAAGACTAGAGGGCAAGAGACCCAGTACTTC.

The gene calls are TRBV3-1 (or the pseudogene TRBV3-2) and TRBJ2-7; D is unclear. CDR1 is LGHDT, CDR2 YNNKEL, per germline (reference sequence). The CDR3 contains 15 residues. With 0 bases removed from V and 5 bases from J, the gap between germline ends came to 14 bases. Written as DNA, the CDR3 is TGTGCCAGCAGCCAAGATTTGGCTAGAAGAGACGAGCAGTACTTC. Translation gives CASSQDLARRDEQYF.

The gene calls are TRBV12-3 or TRBV12-4 and TRBJ2-3; D remains unclear. V was cut by 1 base and J by 5 bases, with 4 bases left in between. The length of the CDR3 is 12 residues. The CDR3 bases are TGTGCCAGCAGTTTAGTATTAGATACGCAGTATTTT. Translating gives CASSLVLDTQYF.

The chain couples TRBV7-9 to TRBJ2-1, with a tentative D call TRBD2 (6 bases). Trimming stripped 5 bases from V and 3 bases from J, with 14 bases between. The CDR3 covers 15 residues. Germline V gene sequence: CDR1 SEHNR, CDR2 FQNEAQ (reference sequence). The chain's CDR3 is CASSLSGTYYNEQFF. CDR3 coding DNA: TGTGCCAGCAGCCTTAGCGGAACTTACTACAATGAGCAGTTCTTC.

This clone was seen a handful of times. The rearrangement links TRBV7-2 to TRBJ1-2; D remains ambiguous. Germline lookup yields CDR1 SGHTA and CDR2 FQGNSA. Trimming shortened V by 7 bases and J by 8 bases, and 5 bases separated the two germline ends. CDR3 length: 9 amino acids. The CDR3 spells CASKEGYTF. Here the CDR3 DNA reads TGTGCCAGCAAGGAGGGCTACACCTTC. The full variable domain, in which reference TRBV7-2 and TRBJ1-2 provide the parts outside the CDR3, is GAGVSQSPSNKVTEKGKDVELRCDPISGHTALYWYRQSLGQGLEFLIYFQGNSAPDKSGLPSDRFSAERTGGSVSTLTIQRTQQEDSAVYLCASKEGYTFGSGTRLTVV.

The DNA for the CDR3 is TGCGCCAGCAGCCAAGAAAGGGGACAGGGTTATGGCTACACCTTC. Translating it yields CASSQERGQGYGYTF. J is TRBJ1-2 and V is TRBV4-3; the match to TRBD1 covers 9 bases. Germline V lookup: CDR1 LGHNA, CDR2 YSLEER. V lost 0 bases, J lost 5 bases, and 4 bases stayed unmatched. The length of the CDR3 is 15 residues.

The rearrangement links TRBV3-1 (or the pseudogene TRBV3-2) to TRBJ2-3; D is possibly TRBD2 (5 bases). The germline CDR1 and CDR2 sequences are LGHDT and YNNKEL (reference sequence). V gave up 0 bases and J gave up 4 bases, with 17 bases separating them. CDR3 size: 17 residues. CDR3 sequence reads: CASSQDQASTGADTQYF. CDR3 in DNA: TGTGCCAGCAGCCAAGATCAGGCTAGCACCGGAGCAGATACGCAGTATTTT.

The chain is built from TRBV29-1 and TRBJ1-2; D ambiguous. Trimming shortened V by 4 bases and J by 0 bases, and 15 bases separated the two germline ends. The CDR3 loop spans 15 amino acids. CDR1 SQVTM and CDR2 ANQGSEA come from the germline V gene. The CDR3 nucleotides are TGCAGCGTTGTAATCGCGGGCAGACCTAACTATGGCTACACCTTC. It is translated as CSVVIAGRPNYGYTF.

The sample holds one count of this clone. The chain uses TRBV14 and TRBJ2-1; D perhaps matches TRBD1 (5 bases). CDR1 is SGHDN, CDR2 FVKESK, per germline. V lost 0 bases and J lost 4, with 22 bases in between. This CDR3 has 19 amino acids. CDR3: CASSQDYFWGRKGYNEQFF. As DNA, the CDR3 is TGTGCCAGCAGCCAAGATTATTTTTGGGGCAGGAAAGGATACAATGAGCAGTTCTTC.

In its sample, this clone was seen once. The V call is TRBV28, the J call TRBJ2-3, with D perhaps TRBD2 (5 bases). Germline-derived CDR1 and CDR2 are MDHEN and SYDVKM. Trimming cost V 5 bases and J 3 bases, with 6 bases left between them. The CDR3 is made up of 12 amino acids. The CDR3 spells CASSRETDTQYF. The DNA of the CDR3 is TGTGCCAGCAGTAGGGAGACAGATACGCAGTATTTT.

This rearrangement joins TRBV4-3 to TRBJ1-5; no definite D call. Germline CDR1 and CDR2: LGHNA and YSLEER. V was clipped by 0 bases and J by 7 bases, with 13 bases between them. This CDR3 has 15 residues. CDR3 amino acids: CASSQDVRELQPQHF. For the CDR3, the DNA is TGCGCCAGCAGCCAAGATGTGAGGGAACTCCAGCCCCAGCATTTT.

The chain links TRBV24-1 to TRBJ2-7; possible D gene TRBD2, 6 bases. Trimming took 4 bases from V and 3 from J, leaving 18 bases between them. Germline V gene lookup returns CDR1 KGHDR and CDR2 SFDVKD. The length of the CDR3 is 16 residues. CDR3 residues: CATSEVGAGGSYEQYF. CDR3 coding DNA: TGTGCCACCAGTGAAGTGGGAGCTGGGGGGAGCTACGAGCAGTACTTC.

This clone was seen only a few times. This chain connects TRBV27 to TRBJ2-2; possible D gene TRBD1, 6 bases. V shed 3 bases and J shed 4 bases, with 18 bases lying between them. Germline V gives CDR1 MNHEY, CDR2 SMNVEV (reference sequence). CDR3 length: 17 residues. In DNA, the CDR3 is TGTGCCAGCAGTTTTGTTTCAGTACAGGGTCCCACCGGGGAGCTGTTTTTT. This encodes CASSFVSVQGPTGELFF.

The V and J genes are TRBV7-8 and TRBJ2-7; 9 nucleotides agree with TRBD2. This CDR3 spans 16 amino acids. V was pared by 0 bases and J by 2 bases, with 5 bases of the junction left unmatched. Germline V gene data show CDR1 as SGHVS and CDR2 as FQNEAQ. CDR3 in DNA: TGTGCCAGCAGCTTAGCAGAGCGGGAGGCGGCCTACGAGCAGTACTTC. Translation gives CASSLAEREAAYEQYF.

V and J are TRBV10-3 and TRBJ1-5; TRBD1 aligns across 9 bases. Unmatched junction bases numbered 3, after V lost 3 bases and J lost 6 bases. The CDR3 length is 14 residues. Looked up from germline, CDR1 is ENHRY and CDR2 is SYGVKD. The CDR3 sequence: CAISDTGGFQPQHF. CDR3 sequence (DNA): TGTGCCATCAGTGATACAGGGGGCTTTCAGCCCCAGCATTTT.

The V call is TRBV5-1, the J call TRBJ1-4; 8 nucleotides agree with TRBD1. The CDR3 consists of 14 residues. The germline gives CDR1 SGHRS, CDR2 YFSETQ. V was clipped by 5 bases and J by 10 bases; unmatched bases: 10. The CDR3 nucleotides read TGCGCCAGCAGTTTGCAGGGGGCCCAGGGAAAACTGTTTTTT. Encoded protein: CASSLQGAQGKLFF.

V usage is TRBV6-2 or TRBV6-3 and J usage is TRBJ1-5, with D unclear. Germline V gene data show CDR1 as MNHEY and CDR2 as SVGEGT. The CDR3 spans 13 residues. The V end lost 7 bases, the J end lost 4 bases, and 11 bases lay between the germline ends. Written as DNA, the CDR3 is TGTGCCAGCACCCCCGCAGCGAATCAGCCCCAGCATTTT. As protein: CASTPAANQPQHF.

CDR3 in amino acids: CASSVAFTTNEKLFF. The CDR3 DNA follows: TGTGCCAGCAGCGTAGCGTTTACAACTAATGAAAAACTGTTTTTT. The rearrangement joins TRBV9 to TRBJ1-4; D remains ambiguous. Looked up from germline, CDR1 is SGDLS and CDR2 is YYNGEE. The CDR3 runs 15 residues. Trimming cost V 0 bases and J 0 bases, with 6 bases left between them.

This clone was detected only once. V gene TRBV7-9 combines with J gene TRBJ2-3; TRBD2 aligns across 8 bases. This CDR3 region has 15 residues. Germline V gives CDR1 SEHNR, CDR2 FQNEAQ (reference sequence). J gave up 4 bases and V 5 bases, and 8 bases lay outside the gene matches. CDR3 residues: CASSPHPGGADTQYF. The CDR3, as DNA: TGTGCCAGCAGCCCTCATCCGGGAGGGGCAGATACGCAGTATTTT.

V is TRBV6-5 and J is TRBJ2-3, with D possibly being TRBD2 (5 bases). Germline V CDR1 and CDR2: MNHEY, SVGAGI. Deletions cut 6 bases from V and 0 bases from J, with 7 bases between. The CDR3 spans 13 residues. The CDR3 reads CASSEGSTDTQYF. DNA for the CDR3: TGTGCCAGCAGCGAGGGAAGCACAGATACGCAGTATTTT.

V usage is TRBV28 and J usage is TRBJ1-2; 8 nucleotides line up with TRBD1. V lost 5 bases, J lost 7 bases, and 12 bases stayed unmatched. The CDR3 loop spans 15 amino acids. Germline CDR1 and CDR2: MDHEN and SYDVKM. CDR3 nucleotides: TGTGCCAGCAGTCCGGGACAGGAATCAGTTGGTGGCTACACCTTC. It codes for CASSPGQESVGGYTF.

V is TRBV5-4 and J is TRBJ1-6; no firm D call. This CDR3 has 16 amino acids. Looked up from germline, CDR1 is SGHNT and CDR2 is YYREEE (reference sequence). V was trimmed by 4 bases and J by 6 bases, leaving 17 bases between them. The CDR3 region is CASSPSAGSGNSPLHF. The CDR3 DNA follows: TGTGCCAGCAGCCCCAGCGCGGGGAGTGGTAATTCACCCCTCCACTTT. Complete variable domain (other parts from reference TRBV5-4 and TRBJ1-6): ETGVTQSPTHLIKTRGQQVTLRCSSQSGHNTVSWYQQALGQGPQFIFQYYREEENGRGNFPPRFSGLQFPNYSSELNVNALELDDSALYLCASSPSAGSGNSPLHFGNGTRLTVT.

This rearrangement joins TRBV5-1 to TRBJ2-1; perhaps TRBD1 as D (7 bases). The CDR3 has 18 residues. V was cut by 4 bases and J by 8 bases, with 28 bases left in between. CDR1 is SGHRS and CDR2 is YFSETQ in the germline V gene. For the CDR3, the DNA is TGCGCCAGCAGCGCGGGACAGAGGACCCGGTATGGTTTCGATGAGCAGTTCTTC. It encodes CASSAGQRTRYGFDEQFF.

The chain employs TRBV4-1 and TRBJ1-5; 7 bases are a match to TRBD1. Unmatched junction bases numbered 9, after V lost 4 bases and J lost 6 bases. CDR1 is MGHRA, CDR2 YSYEKL, per germline. The CDR3 is 15 residues long. The CDR3 bases are TGCGCCAGCAGCCGGTCCGAGGGGGCAGGTCAGCCCCAGCATTTT. Its protein is CASSRSEGAGQPQHF.

V usage is TRBV4-2 and J usage is TRBJ2-1; TRBD2 might be the D (5 bases). The V and J ends lost 0 bases and 10 bases respectively, with 16 bases between them. Germline V gene data show CDR1 as LGHNA and CDR2 as YNFKEQ. The CDR3 is made up of 15 amino acids. The CDR3: CASSQDARAEGEQFF. The CDR3 DNA reads as TGTGCCAGCAGCCAAGATGCTAGAGCGGAAGGGGAGCAGTTCTTC.

V usage is TRBV30 and J usage is TRBJ1-4, with 8 bases matching TRBD1. The J segment lost 9 bases and the V segment lost 1 base, leaving 7 bases of the junction unmatched. The germline gives CDR1 GTSNPN, CDR2 SVGIG (reference sequence). The CDR3 extends over 14 amino acids. The CDR3 DNA is TGTGCCTGGAGTGAGGGGCAGGGGGCGAAAAAACTGTTTTTT. It codes for CAWSEGQGAKKLFF. Variable domain in full (rest from reference TRBV30 and TRBJ1-4): SQTIHQWPATLVQPVGSPLSLECTVEGTSNPNLYWYRQAAGRGLQLLFYSVGIGQISSEVPQNLSASRPQDRQFILSSKKLLLSDSGFYLCAWSEGQGAKKLFFGSGTQLSVL.

The V gene is TRBV7-9, the J gene TRBJ2-7; D is possibly TRBD2 (6 bases). CDR3 size: 13 residues. Trimming took off 4 bases at V and 0 bases at J, with 7 bases between the two ends. Germline V lookup: CDR1 SEHNR, CDR2 FQNEAQ (reference sequence). CDR3 protein: CASSSTSSYEQYF. The CDR3 DNA is TGTGCCAGCAGCTCGACTAGCTCCTACGAGCAGTACTTC.

As for this clone: Other DNA sequences in the sample encode the same CDR3. The chain combines TRBV6-5 with TRBJ1-5, with 10 bases matching TRBD1. J lost 5 bases, V lost 3 bases, and 7 bases had no gene match. Germline V gene data show CDR1 as MNHEY and CDR2 as SVGAGI. The CDR3 covers 16 residues. For the CDR3, the DNA is TGTGCCAGCAGTTATCTCGGGACAGGGGTGGATCAGCCCCAGCATTTT. The encoded protein is CASSYLGTGVDQPQHF.

The genes are TRBV18 and TRBJ1-1, with 8 bases fitting TRBD1. This CDR3 region has 14 residues. With V trimmed by 3 bases and J by 4 bases, 4 bases remained unmatched. Germline CDR1 is KGHSH and CDR2 is LQKENI. This CDR3 reads CASSPRQGITEAFF. The CDR3 DNA reads TGTGCCAGCTCACCCCGACAGGGGATCACTGAAGCTTTCTTT.

The rearrangement joins TRBV24-1 to TRBJ1-1, with TRBD1 identical over 11 bases. There are 17 residues in the CDR3. V shed 3 bases and J 3 bases; nucleotides not matched to a gene: 8. The germline gives CDR1 KGHDR, CDR2 SFDVKD. CDR3 nucleotides: TGTGCCACCAGTGATATAACCCGGGACAGGGGGGACACTGAAGCTTTCTTT. This gives the protein CATSDITRDRGDTEAFF.